Below are 21 T cell receptor beta chains sequenced from a single sample in a study of T-cell reconstitution after alpha-beta-depleted transplantation in children. Unique molecular identifiers tagged the TCRbeta library. TCRdb passed the PCR reads through MiXCR, listing each CDR3 protein once. Here the sample spans a few hundred thousand distinct CDR3 sequences, over 10% being singletons. The sample in question was PBMCs, mostly from graft donor cells, obtained 360 days after TCRalphabeta/CD19-depleted stem cell transplant. Receptor source: a male patient aged 5 to 17 who had a stem cell transplant for acute myeloid leukemia, so the T cells may come from the graft donor.

Only a few counts were recorded for this clonotype. The chain recombines TRBV3-1 with TRBJ2-3; D not certain. The CDR3 covers 13 residues. Germline CDR1 LGHDT, CDR2 YNNKEL (reference sequence). V was shortened by 1 base and J by 8 bases, with 10 bases between the two germline ends. In DNA, the CDR3 is TGTGCCAGCAGCCAAGGGAACCCTCCTACGCAGTATTTT. Amino acid sequence: CASSQGNPPTQYF.

This clonotype has only a few counts. The V gene is TRBV10-3, the J gene TRBJ2-5; possibly TRBD1 for D (5 bases). Trimming removed 9 bases at V and 7 bases at J, with 18 bases between. The germline CDR1 and CDR2 sequences are ENHRY and SYGVKD. The CDR3 sequence is 13 residues long. The CDR3 region is CAIAGANWATQYF. The CDR3 coding sequence is TGTGCCATAGCTGGGGCTAACTGGGCGACCCAGTACTTC.

The CDR3, as DNA: TGCAGCGCCCCCCTAGCGGGAGCGGGAGAGCAGTTCTTC. This encodes CSAPLAGAGEQFF. This chain joins TRBV29-1 and TRBJ2-1, with 10 positions matching TRBD2. There are 13 residues in the CDR3. J gave up 10 bases and V 7 bases, and 10 bases lay outside the gene matches. Germline V lookup: CDR1 SQVTM, CDR2 ANQGSEA.

This clonotype was counted a few times. The chain joins TRBV28 to TRBJ2-5; TRBD1 agrees at 7 bases. V trimming: 3 bases; J trimming: 2 bases; junction bases outside the gene matches: 12. The germline V gene encodes CDR1 MDHEN and CDR2 SYDVKM. This CDR3 has 17 amino acids. The CDR3: CASSFPLTGNSQETQYF. As DNA, the CDR3 is TGTGCCAGCAGTTTCCCCCTGACAGGGAACAGTCAAGAGACCCAGTACTTC. The complete variable domain, with remaining parts taken from reference TRBV28 and TRBJ2-5, reads DVKVTQSSRYLVKRTGEKVFLECVQDMDHENMFWYRQDPGLGLRLIYFSYDVKMKEKGDIPEGYSVSREKKERFSLILESASTNQTSMYLCASSFPLTGNSQETQYFGPGTRLLVL.

This chain links TRBV5-1 with TRBJ1-1, with D maybe TRBD1 (6 bases). The V end was cut by 9 bases, the J end by 3 bases, with 24 bases between. Per germline, CDR1 SGHRS and CDR2 YFSETQ. The CDR3 totals 16 residues. In DNA form, the CDR3 reads TGCGCCACCCTCCCGGGGACACTTTCGACAGACACTGAAGCTTTCTTT. Protein sequence: CATLPGTLSTDTEAFF.

The V gene is TRBV20-1, the J gene TRBJ2-1; 15 bases map to TRBD2. V lost 6 bases, J lost 1 base, and 4 bases stayed unmatched. CDR1 and CDR2 from the germline V gene are DFQATT and SNEGSKA (reference sequence). The CDR3 runs 16 residues. CDR3 bases: TGCAGTGCCAGGACTAGCGGGAGGGCTTCCTACAATGAGCAGTTCTTC. It encodes CSARTSGRASYNEQFF.

This clonotype was counted at least ten times. The chain links TRBV14 to TRBJ2-7; no reliable D call. The CDR3 extends over 14 amino acids. Germline V gene lookup returns CDR1 SGHDN and CDR2 FVKESK. Trimming shortened V by 5 bases and J by 0 bases, and 11 bases separated the two germline ends. CDR3 bases: TGTGCCAGCAGCTTCGCCTTGAGCTCCTACGAGCAGTACTTC. It translates to CASSFALSSYEQYF.

The chain uses TRBV12-3 or TRBV12-4 and TRBJ1-2; 11 nucleotides align to TRBD1. CDR3 length equals 16 residues. The V segment lost 4 bases and the J segment 8 bases; nucleotides outside the gene matches: 12. CDR3 DNA sequence: TGTGCCAGCAGTTCACTCCGTGGACAGGGGGCGCCGGGCTACACCTTC. Protein sequence: CASSSLRGQGAPGYTF.

This sequence joins TRBV5-1 and TRBJ1-3; D uncertain. Trimming took off 0 bases at V and 9 bases at J, with 7 bases between the two ends. The CDR3 consists of 12 residues. Germline V gene data show CDR1 as SGHRS and CDR2 as YFSETQ. CDR3 nucleotide sequence: TGCGCCAGCAGCTTGGACCCGGGCACCATATATTTT. Translating gives CASSLDPGTIYF.

In this sample, this clonotype turned up many times. The rearrangement uses TRBV29-1 and TRBJ2-5; tentative D call: TRBD2 (6 bases). The V and J ends lost 7 bases and 4 bases respectively, with 13 bases between them. From germline, CDR1 is SQVTM and CDR2 ANQGSEA. The length of the CDR3 is 12 residues. The CDR3 loop reads CSAGTWSETQYF. CDR3 nucleotide sequence: TGCAGCGCCGGGACTTGGTCAGAGACCCAGTACTTC.

The sample holds a few counts of this clonotype. The chain employs TRBV29-1 and TRBJ2-7; TRBD1 matches at 11 bases. The CDR3 loop spans 13 amino acids. The germline V gene encodes CDR1 SQVTM and CDR2 ANQGSEA. The V and J ends lost 6 bases and 3 bases, in that order; junction bases with no gene match: 4. The CDR3 loop reads CSVAGQGVYEQYF. The DNA of the CDR3 is TGCAGCGTCGCGGGACAGGGGGTCTACGAGCAGTACTTC.

The rearrangement links TRBV7-6 to TRBJ2-3; D possibly corresponds to TRBD1 (6 bases). Germline V gene data show CDR1 as SGHVS and CDR2 as FNYEAQ. The CDR3 is 15 amino acids. Trimming shortened V by 3 bases and J by 3 bases, and 13 bases separated the two germline ends. The CDR3 reads CASSFNREFTDTQYF. The DNA of the CDR3 is TGTGCCAGCAGCTTTAACAGGGAATTTACAGATACGCAGTATTTT. The full variable domain, with the rest looked up from reference TRBV7-6 and TRBJ2-3, is GAGVSQSPRYKVTKRGQDVALRCDPISGHVSLYWYRQALGQGPEFLTYFNYEAQQDKSGLPNDRFSAERPEGSISTLTIQRTEQRDSAMYRCASSFNREFTDTQYFGPGTRLTVL.

This chain links TRBV29-1 with TRBJ2-7, with 11 positions matching TRBD1. CDR3 length: 15 amino acids. Germline assignment: CDR1 SQVTM and CDR2 ANQGSEA. Trimming took 4 bases from V and 4 from J; bases not matched to a gene: 9. In nucleotides, the CDR3 is TGCAGCGTTGGGGCCCGGGACAGGGGGGGATACGAGCAGTACTTC. It is translated as CSVGARDRGGYEQYF.

The chain combines TRBV7-8 with TRBJ2-1; 9 nucleotides line up with TRBD2. The V gene's germline CDR1 is SGHVS and CDR2 FQNEAQ. This CDR3 has 18 residues. V trimming: 2 bases; J trimming: 5 bases; junction bases outside the gene matches: 13. The CDR3 loop is CASSLRILAGDDHNEQFF. CDR3 coding DNA: TGTGCCAGCAGCTTACGGATCTTAGCGGGAGATGATCACAATGAGCAGTTCTTC.

There are a few counts of this clonotype. This sequence joins TRBV28 and TRBJ1-4; no clear D gene. The V gene lost 4 bases and the J gene lost 3 bases, with 15 bases spanning the gap. This CDR3 contains 16 residues. CDR1 and CDR2 from the germline V gene are MDHEN and SYDVKM. The CDR3 bases are TGTGCCAGCAGTTCAGACCTCTCCTACTCTAATGAAAAACTGTTTTTT. Translated, it gives CASSSDLSYSNEKLFF.

The genes are TRBV28 and TRBJ2-5; TRBD1 aligns across 9 bases. Trimming cost V 10 bases and J 4 bases; bases outside gene matches: 4. Germline CDR1 reads MDHEN; CDR2 reads SYDVKM. The length of the CDR3 is 12 residues. The CDR3 spells CAINRGRETQYF. The DNA of the CDR3 is TGTGCCATAAACAGGGGGCGAGAGACCCAGTACTTC. Full variable domain (outside the CDR3, taken from reference TRBV28 and TRBJ2-5): DVKVTQSSRYLVKRTGEKVFLECVQDMDHENMFWYRQDPGLGLRLIYFSYDVKMKEKGDIPEGYSVSREKKERFSLILESASTNQTSMYLCAINRGRETQYFGPGTRLLVL.

This sequence joins TRBV7-9 and TRBJ2-5; D not resolved. The V gene lost 2 bases and the J gene lost 1 base, with 17 bases spanning the gap. This CDR3 contains 17 residues. Germline values: CDR1 SEHNR, CDR2 FQNEAQ (reference sequence). Here the CDR3 DNA reads TGTGCCAGCAGCTTACTGATCCTTACAGTACTCCAAGAGACCCAGTACTTC. Its protein product is CASSLLILTVLQETQYF.

The chain has TRBV6-1 and TRBJ1-2; D gene uncertain. Germline lookup yields CDR1 MNHNS and CDR2 SASEGT. V dropped 5 bases and J dropped 2 bases, with 9 bases sitting between them. The CDR3 runs to 13 residues. CDR3 DNA: TGTGCCAGCAGTCGTGGTAGGAACTATGGCTACACCTTC. This gives the protein CASSRGRNYGYTF.

The chain is built from TRBV11-2 and TRBJ2-3; TRBD2 matches at 9 bases. CDR1 SGHAT and CDR2 FQNNGV come from the germline V gene. With V trimmed by 1 base and J by 1 base, 6 bases remained unmatched. There are 17 residues in the CDR3. CDR3 sequence: CASSLGWGGRGTDTQYF. DNA for the CDR3: TGTGCCAGCAGCTTAGGATGGGGCGGGAGGGGCACAGATACGCAGTATTTT.

This clonotype occurred a few times. The CDR3 region is CASSRSGRAETQYF. CDR3 in DNA: TGTGCCAGCAGCAGAAGCGGGAGGGCAGAGACCCAGTACTTC. The rearrangement uses TRBV7-2 and TRBJ2-5, with 10 bases lining up with TRBD2. The junction had 4 bases not matched to a gene; V was cut back by 5 bases and J by 4 bases. The CDR3 extends over 14 amino acids. Germline values: CDR1 SGHTA, CDR2 FQGNSA.

This clonotype was seen many times. This chain uses TRBV7-2 with TRBJ2-1; TRBD2 matches 14 bases. Germline V gene data show CDR1 as SGHTA and CDR2 as FQGNSA. Trimming at V came to 5 bases and at J to 7 bases, leaving 4 bases not matched to a gene. The length of the CDR3 is 15 residues. For the CDR3, the DNA is TGTGCCAGCAGCCGAGGACTAGCGGGAGGAAATGAGCAGTTCTTC. This sequence encodes CASSRGLAGGNEQFF.